The present TCR beta chain was sequenced within a study of cytomegalovirus exposure and HLA in healthy donors. Notes on the study in general: The authors listed around 150 TCR beta chains as cytomegalovirus-associated. In an earlier analysis, productive rearrangement rates for most beta V segments clustered near 87% or 30%.

The donors comprised healthy bone marrow donors. The CDR3 sequence is 15 residues long. Germline V gene sequence: CDR1 GTSNPN, CDR2 SVGIG (reference sequence). On this clone: Antigen: not known.

The PCR used 60 Vbeta and 13 Jbeta primers. The protocol was immunoSEQ multiplex PCR, while the TCRdb copy is restricted to in-frame clones and leaves out a portion. The data show about 130,000 clones, with roughly four fifths seen just once and 5.9% held by the top ten. The origin of this receptor is a woman between 35 and 50 years old in good health and CMV-seropositive. The sample consisted of PBMCs. The rearrangement links TRBV30 to TRBJ2-5, with TRBD1 identical over 10 bases. The tail of the sequence fits TRBJ2-7 better, so the J call may be wrong. DNA for the CDR3: TGTGCCTGGAGTAGAAAGGGACAGGGGTCCTACGAGCAGTACTTC. This codes for CAWSRKGQGSYEQYF.